This T cell receptor (beta chain) was recovered during a study of T cell clonality in common variable immunodeficiency. The study's findings and limits: Links between repertoire features and CVID complications were heterogeneity-limited.

Control and CVID samples contributed equal amounts of genomic DNA. The method was immunoSEQ multiplex PCR; TCRdb's version includes in-frame clones alone and lacks a portion of them. Singletons are absent from the sample, which has roughly 52,000 clones. Donors gave roughly 4.5 to 8 ml heparinized peripheral whole blood. This clone is medium-sized. Antigen unknown. The CDR3 is cut off 3 residues early in the read; its end comes from the germline J gene. CDR3 length: 15 amino acids. The germline V gene has CDR1 GTSNPN and CDR2 SVGIG (reference sequence). The trim removed 2 bases at V and 4 bases at J, leaving 10 bases unmatched.

Input material: peripheral blood mononuclear cells. The chain has TRBV30 and TRBJ1-2, with TRBD1 identical over 7 bases. The clonotype originates from a person between 18 and 70 years old in good health. The sequenced part of the CDR3 DNA is TGTGCCTGGAGTAAATTACAGGGGCGGGCCTATGGC. Its translation is CAWSKLQGRAYG. The CDR3, in full, reads CAWSKLQGRAYGYTF.